This entry lists 30 T cell receptor beta chains sequenced from one sample in a study of blood T cell repertoires in COVID-19. Some clones are missing from TCRdb's copy, which holds only in-frame ones; the method was immunoSEQ multiplex PCR. The sample consists of about 400,000 clones, around 88% of them appearing once. The sequenced sample was peripheral blood. The receptor set was obtained from a woman aged 30 to 39 with acute or convalescent COVID-19.

To note about this clone: This CDR3 is also generated by other DNA sequences in the sample. The chain links TRBV19 to TRBJ1-5; 8 bases align to TRBD1. Germline CDR1 LNHDA, CDR2 SQIVND (reference sequence). The ends lost 3 bases at V and 4 bases at J; junction bases unmatched: 5. The CDR3 spans 15 residues. In nucleotides, the CDR3 is TGTGCCAGTAGTATCACAGGGGGAGGAAATCAGCCCCAGCATTTT. This sequence encodes CASSITGGGNQPQHF.

The genes are TRBV27 and TRBJ1-2; D may be TRBD1 (6 bases). V shed 4 bases and J shed 5 bases, with 14 bases lying between them. The V gene's germline CDR1 is MNHEY and CDR2 SMNVEV (reference sequence). The CDR3 length is 14 residues. The CDR3 loop reads CASSSLRDMYGYTF. CDR3 coding DNA: TGTGCCAGCAGTTCTCTAAGGGACATGTATGGCTACACCTTC.

This chain's CDR3 is CASSLDWRGYTF. CDR3 DNA sequence: TGTGCCAGCAGCTTAGACTGGAGGGGCTACACCTTC. V usage is TRBV7-3 and J usage is TRBJ1-2; D call uncertain. The CDR3 is 12 amino acids. The germline gives CDR1 SGHTA, CDR2 FQGTGA. Trimming shortened V by 2 bases and J by 8 bases, and 9 bases separated the two germline ends.

The CDR3 loop reads CASSLLVRSYGYTF. The DNA for the CDR3 is TGTGCCAGCAGTTTATTGGTCAGATCCTATGGCTACACCTTC. V usage is TRBV28 and J usage is TRBJ1-2; D is undetermined. The length of the CDR3 is 14 residues. Germline assignment: CDR1 MDHEN and CDR2 SYDVKM. Trimming took off 1 base at V and 4 bases at J, with 10 bases between the two ends.

In this sample, this clone turned up a few times. V usage is TRBV12-5 and J usage is TRBJ1-5; no clear D. The CDR3 has 13 residues. Trimming removed 6 bases at V and 11 bases at J, with 17 bases between. The germline CDR1 and CDR2 sequences are LGHNT and FRNRAP. Here the CDR3 DNA reads TGTGCTAGTGGCGAAGATGGGTGGAGGGCCCAGCATTTT. Residues: CASGEDGWRAQHF.

The chain couples TRBV3-1 (or the pseudogene TRBV3-2) to TRBJ2-7; D might be TRBD1 (6 bases). The CDR3 is 13 amino acids. V lost 5 bases and J lost 2, with 10 bases in between. The germline V gene encodes CDR1 LGHDT and CDR2 YNNKEL (reference sequence). The CDR3 DNA reads TGTGCCAGCAGCAGGGACACAACCTACGAGCAGTACTTC. This codes for CASSRDTTYEQYF.

The chain recombines TRBV5-5 with TRBJ1-6; D is unresolved. Germline-derived CDR1 and CDR2 are SGHKS and YYEKEE (reference sequence). Trimming pared 0 bases from V and 5 bases from J, leaving 6 bases between. The length of the CDR3 is 14 residues. This chain's CDR3 is CASSLGANNSPLHF. CDR3 DNA sequence: TGTGCCAGCAGCTTGGGGGCAAATAATTCACCCCTCCACTTT.

V and J are TRBV11-2 and TRBJ2-7, with D possibly being TRBD1 (5 bases). The CDR3 contains 12 residues. Trimming removed 2 bases from V and 6 bases from J, with 8 bases in between. Germline assignment: CDR1 SGHAT and CDR2 FQNNGV. CDR3 DNA: TGTGCCAGCAGCTTACGACAGAGCGAGCAGTACTTC. It codes for CASSLRQSEQYF.

V usage is TRBV7-3 and J usage is TRBJ2-3, with D maybe TRBD1 (6 bases). Trimming removed 5 bases from V and 4 bases from J, with 13 bases in between. This CDR3 is built from 14 residues. CDR1 SGHTA and CDR2 FQGTGA come from the germline V gene. In DNA form, the CDR3 reads TGTGCCAGCAGCCCGTCACAGGGTGCAGATACGCAGTATTTT. Residues: CASSPSQGADTQYF.

This chain joins TRBV5-6 and TRBJ2-7; D may be TRBD2 (5 bases). This CDR3 comprises 15 residues. CDR1 is SGHDT and CDR2 is YYEEEE in the germline V gene. The V end lost 1 base, the J end lost 0 bases, and 11 bases lay between the germline ends. Here the CDR3 DNA reads TGTGCCAGCAGCTTGACCCTCGGGGTCTCCTACGAGCAGTACTTC. As protein: CASSLTLGVSYEQYF.

The J gene is TRBJ1-3, the V gene TRBV5-6, with 7 bases aligning to TRBD1. V lost 6 bases, J lost 0 bases, and 6 bases stayed unmatched. The CDR3 runs 15 residues. Germline V gene data show CDR1 as SGHDT and CDR2 as YYEEEE. The CDR3 here is CASTYRGLSGNTIYF. In DNA, the CDR3 is TGTGCCAGCACCTACAGGGGCCTCTCTGGAAACACCATATATTTT. Together with reference TRBV5-6 and TRBJ1-3, the CDR3 gives the full variable domain: DAGVTQSPTHLIKTRGQQVTLRCSPKSGHDTVSWYQQALGQGPQFIFQYYEEEERQRGNFPDRFSGHQFPNYSSELNVNALLLGDSALYLCASTYRGLSGNTIYFGEGSWLTVV.

The chain recombines TRBV3-1 (or the pseudogene TRBV3-2) with TRBJ1-4; 9 bases align to TRBD1. This CDR3 region has 13 residues. V gave up 4 bases and J gave up 8 bases; unmatched junction bases: 2. Per germline, CDR1 LGHDT and CDR2 YNNKEL (reference sequence). The CDR3, as DNA: TGTGCCAGCAGCCTTGGGACAGGGGAAAAACTGTTTTTT. This sequence encodes CASSLGTGEKLFF.

This chain connects TRBV2 to TRBJ2-1; possibly TRBD2 for D (5 bases). The V end lost 7 bases, the J end lost 0 bases, and 7 bases lay between the germline ends. The CDR3 sequence is 13 residues long. CDR1 is SNHLY and CDR2 is FYNNEI in the germline V gene. The CDR3 loop is CASTDYSYNEQFF. CDR3 coding DNA: TGTGCCAGCACCGACTACTCCTACAATGAGCAGTTCTTC.

The chain is built from TRBV29-1 and TRBJ2-2, with 7 positions matching TRBD1. Germline assignment: CDR1 SQVTM and CDR2 ANQGSEA. V gave up 6 bases and J gave up 1 base; unmatched junction bases: 2. The CDR3 loop spans 13 amino acids. The CDR3, as DNA: TGCAGCGTCCGGGACAGGAACACCGGGGAGCTGTTTTTT. Translation gives CSVRDRNTGELFF.

The J gene is TRBJ1-2, the V gene TRBV20-1; D gene unclear. V lost 5 bases to trimming and J lost 6 bases, with 10 bases between them. The V gene's germline CDR1 is DFQATT and CDR2 SNEGSKA (reference sequence). The CDR3 consists of 11 residues. The CDR3 bases are TGCAGTGCTTACTCAACAGATGGCTACACCTTC. Translated, it gives CSAYSTDGYTF.

This chain uses TRBV5-8 with TRBJ2-7; D is perhaps TRBD2 (6 bases). The CDR3 spans 18 residues. CDR1 and CDR2 (germline): SGHTS, YDEGEE. V was trimmed by 2 bases and J by 0 bases, leaving 21 bases between them. The CDR3 sequence is CASSLNGLAGFRSYEQYF. For the CDR3, the DNA is TGTGCCAGCAGCTTAAATGGGTTGGCGGGGTTTCGCTCCTACGAGCAGTACTTC. The complete variable domain, with remaining parts taken from reference TRBV5-8 and TRBJ2-7, reads EAGVTQSPTHLIKTRGQQATLRCSPISGHTSVYWYQQALGLGLQFLLWYDEGEERNRGNFPPRFSGRQFPNYSSELNVNALELEDSALYLCASSLNGLAGFRSYEQYFGPGTRLTVT.

Here the CDR3 reads CASSIEGSYEQYF. The CDR3 region has the DNA TGTGCCAGTAGTATCGAGGGCTCCTACGAGCAGTACTTC. J is TRBJ2-7 and V is TRBV19, with a tentative D call TRBD2 (5 bases). The V gene's germline CDR1 is LNHDA and CDR2 SQIVND (reference sequence). The V end lost 3 bases, the J end lost 0 bases, and 6 bases lay between the germline ends. The CDR3 runs 13 residues.

The chain uses TRBV6-5 and TRBJ1-3; 7 bases are a match to TRBD1. Per the germline V gene, CDR1 is MNHEY and CDR2 is SVGAGI. CDR3 length equals 15 residues. V lost 4 bases and J lost 1; bases outside the gene matches: 4. This chain's CDR3 is CASSSQQGSGNTIYF. The CDR3 bases are TGTGCCAGCAGTTCTCAACAGGGGTCTGGAAACACCATATATTTT.

The gene calls are TRBV5-4 and TRBJ2-3; 8 nucleotides agree with TRBD2. Trimming removed 0 bases from V and 1 base from J; junction bases left unmatched: 1. The CDR3 consists of 15 residues. Germline V gives CDR1 SGHNT, CDR2 YYREEE (reference sequence). The CDR3 sequence: CASSLAGGGTDTQYF. The CDR3 DNA reads as TGTGCCAGCAGCTTGGCGGGGGGGGGCACAGATACGCAGTATTTT. Combining the CDR3 with reference TRBV5-4 and TRBJ2-3 gives the whole variable domain ETGVTQSPTHLIKTRGQQVTLRCSSQSGHNTVSWYQQALGQGPQFIFQYYREEENGRGNFPPRFSGLQFPNYSSELNVNALELDDSALYLCASSLAGGGTDTQYFGPGTRLTVL.

The chain employs TRBV29-1 and TRBJ2-7, with D tentatively TRBD2 (6 bases). The CDR3 has 13 residues. V lost 4 bases and J lost 0, with 10 bases in between. Germline V gene data show CDR1 as SQVTM and CDR2 as ANQGSEA. In nucleotides, the CDR3 is TGCAGCGTTGTACCCGGGAGCTCCTACGAGCAGTACTTC. Encoded protein: CSVVPGSSYEQYF.

This chain joins TRBV28 and TRBJ2-1; D is possibly TRBD2 (6 bases). CDR1 MDHEN and CDR2 SYDVKM come from the germline V gene. The length of the CDR3 is 16 residues. V was cut by 1 base and J by 0 bases, with 10 bases left in between. CDR3 bases: TGTGCCAGCAGTTTATTGGGCGGGACCTCCTACAATGAGCAGTTCTTC. This codes for CASSLLGGTSYNEQFF.

V usage is TRBV29-1 and J usage is TRBJ2-3, with 13 nucleotides matching TRBD2. V trimming: 7 bases; J trimming: 3 bases; junction bases outside the gene matches: 7. Germline loops: CDR1 SQVTM, CDR2 ANQGSEA. CDR3 length equals 15 residues. The CDR3 nucleotides read TGCAGCGGGACCGGGACTAGCGGGGCGACAGATACGCAGTATTTT. It specifies CSGTGTSGATDTQYF.

V is TRBV19 and J is TRBJ1-1; no clear D gene. V dropped 6 bases and J dropped 5 bases, with 19 bases sitting between them. This CDR3 is built from 15 residues. CDR1 and CDR2 (germline): LNHDA, SQIVND (reference sequence). Written as DNA, the CDR3 is TGTGCCAGTAGAAAAGACTTACTGACGGGAACTGAAGCTTTCTTT. This codes for CASRKDLLTGTEAFF.

The genes are TRBV6-2 or TRBV6-3 and TRBJ1-6; no definite D call. CDR1 and CDR2 from the germline V gene are MNHEY and SVGEGT. The CDR3 spans 15 residues. Between the trimmed V and J ends, which lost 2 bases and 7 bases, there was a span of 12 bases. For the CDR3, the DNA is TGTGCCAGCAGTTACGGGTTGGCCGGGAATTCACCCCTCCACTTT. Translating gives CASSYGLAGNSPLHF.

The CDR3 loop is CASSPHPTSGGAADTQYF. The CDR3 DNA reads TGCGCCAGCAGCCCCCACCCCACTAGCGGGGGGGCGGCAGATACGCAGTATTTT. The chain couples TRBV4-1 to TRBJ2-3; 13 bases line up with TRBD2. The CDR3 totals 18 residues. J lost 4 bases, V lost 4 bases, and 11 bases had no gene match. Germline V gene lookup returns CDR1 MGHRA and CDR2 YSYEKL.

The rearrangement links TRBV19 to TRBJ2-7; D not certain. The CDR3 is 11 amino acids. Between the trimmed V and J ends, which lost 7 bases and 0 bases, there was a span of 4 bases. Germline CDR1 LNHDA, CDR2 SQIVND (reference sequence). The CDR3 reads CASTFSYEQYF. In nucleotides, the CDR3 is TGTGCCAGTACCTTCTCCTACGAGCAGTACTTC.

The V gene is TRBV18, the J gene TRBJ1-1; TRBD1 matches 7 bases. This CDR3 is 16 amino acids long. Germline-derived CDR1 and CDR2 are KGHSH and LQKENI. V lost 3 bases, J lost 4 bases, and 11 bases stayed unmatched. The CDR3 sequence: CASSPSVGGGLTEAFF. In DNA, the CDR3 is TGTGCCAGCTCACCCTCGGTAGGGGGCGGACTCACTGAAGCTTTCTTT.

V usage is TRBV19 and J usage is TRBJ1-5, with D perhaps TRBD1 (6 bases). V was cut by 3 bases and J by 0 bases, with 18 bases left in between. The germline gives CDR1 LNHDA, CDR2 SQIVND (reference sequence). The CDR3 has 18 amino acids. CDR3 in DNA: TGTGCCAGTAGTATGATTTCAACCCGGACAGATAGCAATCAGCCCCAGCATTTT. As protein: CASSMISTRTDSNQPQHF.

The J gene is TRBJ2-3, the V gene TRBV7-6; 8 nucleotides agree with TRBD1. The CDR3 is 16 residues long. With V trimmed by 5 bases and J by 3 bases, 10 bases remained unmatched. CDR1 is SGHVS and CDR2 is FNYEAQ in the germline V gene. The CDR3 loop reads CASSAGSGGKTDTQYF. The CDR3 DNA follows: TGTGCCAGCAGCGCCGGGTCAGGGGGCAAGACAGATACGCAGTATTTT.

V is TRBV3-1 (or the pseudogene TRBV3-2) and J is TRBJ1-6; TRBD1 might be the D (6 bases). V was clipped by 0 bases and J by 8 bases, with 8 bases between them. In germline, CDR1 is LGHDT, CDR2 YNNKEL (reference sequence). CDR3 length: 14 residues. CDR3 in DNA: TGTGCCAGCAGCCAAGATCAGGGGTATTCACCCCTCCACTTT. The encoded protein is CASSQDQGYSPLHF.